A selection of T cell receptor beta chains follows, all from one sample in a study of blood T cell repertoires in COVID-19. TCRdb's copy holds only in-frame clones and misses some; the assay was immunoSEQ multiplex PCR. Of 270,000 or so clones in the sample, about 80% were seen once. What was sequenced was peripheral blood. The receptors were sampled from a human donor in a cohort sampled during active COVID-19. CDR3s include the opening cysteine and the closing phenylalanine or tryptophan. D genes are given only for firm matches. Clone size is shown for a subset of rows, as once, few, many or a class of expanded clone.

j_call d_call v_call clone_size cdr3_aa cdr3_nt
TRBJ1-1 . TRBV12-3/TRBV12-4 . CASSFTVNTEAFF TGTGCCAGCAGTTTCACAGTTAACACTGAAGCTTTCTTT
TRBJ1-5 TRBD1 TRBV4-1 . CASSDWDRGFEQPQHF TGCGCCAGCAGCGACTGGGACAGGGGTTTCGAGCAGCCCCAGCATTTT
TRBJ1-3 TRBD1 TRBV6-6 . CASRDTQGISGNTIYF TGTGCCAGCAGAGACACACAGGGGATCTCTGGAAACACCATATATTTT
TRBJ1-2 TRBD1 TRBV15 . CATSGQQGGDGYTF TGTGCCACTTCGGGACAGCAAGGCGGAGATGGCTACACCTTC
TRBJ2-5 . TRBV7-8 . CASSHISREETQYF TGTGCCAGCAGCCACATTAGCAGGGAAGAGACCCAGTACTTC
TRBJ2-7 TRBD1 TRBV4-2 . CASSLDRAVYEQYF TGTGCCAGCAGCCTCGACAGGGCCGTATACGAGCAGTACTTC
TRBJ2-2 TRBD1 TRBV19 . CASRDLGQGNTGELFF TGTGCCAGTAGAGATTTGGGACAGGGTAACACCGGGGAGCTGTTTTTT
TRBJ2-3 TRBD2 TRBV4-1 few CASSQGLAGVDTQYF TGCGCCAGCAGCCAAGGACTAGCGGGAGTAGATACGCAGTATTTT
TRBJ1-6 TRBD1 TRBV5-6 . CASSLDPTGDSPLHF TGTGCCAGCAGCTTGGACCCTACAGGGGATTCACCCCTCCACTTT
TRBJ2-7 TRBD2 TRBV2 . CASRGGLADSYEQYF TGTGCCAGCAGGGGGGGACTAGCTGATTCCTACGAGCAGTACTTC
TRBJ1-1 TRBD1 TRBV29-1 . CSGRQGGTEAFF TGCAGCGGTAGACAGGGTGGCACTGAAGCTTTCTTT
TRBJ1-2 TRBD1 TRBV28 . CASSLYRGRDGYTF TGTGCCAGCAGTTTATACAGGGGGCGCGATGGCTACACCTTC
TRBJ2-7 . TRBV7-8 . CASSPTGGGRHYEQYF TGTGCCAGCAGCCCCACCGGGGGAGGAAGGCACTACGAGCAGTACTTC
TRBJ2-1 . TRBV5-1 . CASSFEAGLGNEQFF TGCGCCAGCAGCTTTGAGGCAGGGTTGGGAAATGAGCAGTTCTTC
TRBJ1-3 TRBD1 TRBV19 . CATRQGAGNTIYF TGTGCCACCCGACAGGGGGCAGGAAACACCATATATTTT
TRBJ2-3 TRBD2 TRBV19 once CASSAFLAGGLDTQYF TGTGCCAGTAGTGCGTTCTTAGCGGGGGGCCTGGATACGCAGTATTTT
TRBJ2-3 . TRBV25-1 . CASSEIPVTDTQYF TGTGCCAGCAGTGAAATCCCAGTTACAGATACGCAGTATTTT
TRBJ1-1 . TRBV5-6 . CASSLEERGRNTEAFF TGTGCCAGCAGCTTGGAAGAGAGGGGGAGGAACACTGAAGCTTTCTTT
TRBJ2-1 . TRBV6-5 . CASSPDRAGGNEQFF TGTGCCAGCAGTCCCGACAGGGCGGGGGGAAATGAGCAGTTCTTC
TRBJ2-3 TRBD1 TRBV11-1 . CASSRQGTGYTDTQYF TGTGCCAGCAGCCGACAGGGGACGGGTTACACAGATACGCAGTATTTT
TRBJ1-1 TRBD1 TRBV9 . CASSVWTGGDTEAFF TGTGCCAGCAGCGTTTGGACAGGGGGTGACACTGAAGCTTTCTTT
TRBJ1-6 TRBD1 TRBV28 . CASSLGGTGNSPLHF TGTGCCAGCAGCCTTGGTGGGACAGGCAATTCACCCCTCCACTTT
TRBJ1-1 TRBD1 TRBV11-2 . CASSTGTGVDTEAFF TGTGCCAGCAGCACCGGGACAGGGGTAGACACTGAAGCTTTCTTT
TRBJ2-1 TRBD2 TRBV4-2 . CASGGLAGEKNYNEQFF TGTGCCAGCGGGGGACTAGCGGGGGAGAAAAACTACAATGAGCAGTTCTTC
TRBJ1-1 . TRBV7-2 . CASSTTGYTEAFF TGTGCCAGCAGCACCACAGGGTACACTGAAGCTTTCTTT
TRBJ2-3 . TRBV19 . CASSIRVGTDTQYF TGTGCCAGTAGTATCCGGGTTGGCACAGATACGCAGTATTTT
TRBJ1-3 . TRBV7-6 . CASSSRTLSGNTIYF TGTGCCAGCAGCTCGCGGACACTCTCTGGAAACACCATATATTTT
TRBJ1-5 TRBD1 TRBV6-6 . CASRNRDRNQPQHF TGTGCCAGCAGAAACCGGGACAGAAATCAGCCCCAGCATTTT
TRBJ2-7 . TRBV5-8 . CASNPAREGEQYF TGTGCCAGCAACCCCGCCCGAGAGGGTGAGCAGTACTTC
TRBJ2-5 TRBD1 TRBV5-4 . CASSETGFVTQYF TGTGCCAGCAGCGAGACAGGGTTTGTGACCCAGTACTTC
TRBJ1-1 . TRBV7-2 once CASSLAPDTGKAFF TGTGCCAGCAGCTTAGCGCCCGATACGGGGAAAGCTTTCTTT
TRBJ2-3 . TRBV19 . CASSITGVQDTQYF TGTGCCAGTAGTATAACGGGGGTTCAAGATACGCAGTATTTT
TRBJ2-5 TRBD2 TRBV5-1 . CASSLTSAQETQYF TGCGCCAGCAGCTTGACTAGCGCGCAAGAGACCCAGTACTTC
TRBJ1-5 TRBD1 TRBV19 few CASNPQTGFGNQPQHF TGTGCCAGTAATCCCCAGACAGGGTTCGGCAATCAGCCCCAGCATTTT
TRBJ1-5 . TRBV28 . CASRNPRGGSQPQHF TGTGCCAGCAGGAATCCCCGGGGGGGGAGTCAGCCCCAGCATTTT
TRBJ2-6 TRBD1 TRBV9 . CASSGQGQGDSGANVLTF TGTGCCAGCAGCGGGCAGGGACAGGGGGATTCTGGGGCCAACGTCCTGACTTTC
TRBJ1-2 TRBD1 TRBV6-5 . CASRFGQGYGYTF TGTGCCAGCAGATTCGGACAGGGGTATGGCTACACCTTC